The source of this TCR beta chain is a study of OX40 agonist ivuxolimab in advanced cancers. About the research overall: Patients with prior anti-PD-1, anti-PD-L1 or anti-CTLA-4 therapy were eligible; 40% had some.

CDR3 length: 15 residues. Trimming removed 5 bases from V and 1 base from J; junction bases left unmatched: 7. Germline CDR1 SGHNT, CDR2 YENEEA. The repertoire was sequenced with immunoSEQ multiplex PCR; TCRdb's copy has only in-frame clones and lacks some. The data hold around 50,000 clones, with almost 90% observed a single time. Anyone with autoimmune disease history or systemic immunosuppression was excluded. The chain uses TRBV11-3 and TRBJ1-1, with 7 bases matching TRBD1. The starting material was CD4+ or CD8+ T cells sorted from blood, obtained in a trial of the OX40 agonist ivuxolimab. The receptor was isolated from an adult with an advanced solid tumor such as melanoma, head and neck, liver or kidney cancer. CDR3: CASSKGTAKNTEAFF. CDR3 DNA sequence: TGTGCCAGCAGCAAAGGGACAGCAAAGAACACTGAAGCTTTCTTT.